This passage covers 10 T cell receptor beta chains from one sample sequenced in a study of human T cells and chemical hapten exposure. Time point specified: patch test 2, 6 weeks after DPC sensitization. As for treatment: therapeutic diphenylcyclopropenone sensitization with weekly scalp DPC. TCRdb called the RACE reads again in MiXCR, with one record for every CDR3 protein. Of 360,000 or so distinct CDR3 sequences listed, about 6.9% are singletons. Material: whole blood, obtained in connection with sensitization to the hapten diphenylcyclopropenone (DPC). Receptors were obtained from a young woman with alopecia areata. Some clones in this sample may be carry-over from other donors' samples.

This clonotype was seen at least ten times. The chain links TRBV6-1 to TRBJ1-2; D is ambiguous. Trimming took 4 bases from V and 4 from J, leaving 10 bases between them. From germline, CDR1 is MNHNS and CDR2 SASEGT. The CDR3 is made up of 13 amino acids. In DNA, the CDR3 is TGTGCCAGCAGTGTTGGTGGAGTCTATGGCTACACCTTC. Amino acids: CASSVGGVYGYTF.

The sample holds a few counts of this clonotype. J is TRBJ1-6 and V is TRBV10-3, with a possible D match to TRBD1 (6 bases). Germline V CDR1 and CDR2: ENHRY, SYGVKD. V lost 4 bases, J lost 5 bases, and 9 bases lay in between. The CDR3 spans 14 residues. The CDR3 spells CAISGQENNSPLHF. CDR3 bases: TGTGCCATCAGTGGACAGGAAAATAATTCACCCCTCCACTTT.

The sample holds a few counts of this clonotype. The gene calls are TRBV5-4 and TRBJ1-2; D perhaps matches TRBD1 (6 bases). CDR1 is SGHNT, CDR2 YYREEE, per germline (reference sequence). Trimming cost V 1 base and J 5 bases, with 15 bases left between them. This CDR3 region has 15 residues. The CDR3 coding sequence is TGTGCCAGCAGCTTGTCTTTGGGGCAGGGGTATGGCTACACCTTC. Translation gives CASSLSLGQGYGYTF. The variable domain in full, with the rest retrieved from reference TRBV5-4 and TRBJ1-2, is ETGVTQSPTHLIKTRGQQVTLRCSSQSGHNTVSWYQQALGQGPQFIFQYYREEENGRGNFPPRFSGLQFPNYSSELNVNALELDDSALYLCASSLSLGQGYGYTFGSGTRLTVV.

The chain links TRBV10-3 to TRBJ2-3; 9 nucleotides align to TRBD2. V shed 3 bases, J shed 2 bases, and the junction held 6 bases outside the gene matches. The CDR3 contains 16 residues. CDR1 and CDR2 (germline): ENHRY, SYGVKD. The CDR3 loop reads CAISDSGGVLTDTQYF. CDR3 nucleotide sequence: TGTGCCATCAGTGATAGCGGGGGAGTCCTCACAGATACGCAGTATTTT.

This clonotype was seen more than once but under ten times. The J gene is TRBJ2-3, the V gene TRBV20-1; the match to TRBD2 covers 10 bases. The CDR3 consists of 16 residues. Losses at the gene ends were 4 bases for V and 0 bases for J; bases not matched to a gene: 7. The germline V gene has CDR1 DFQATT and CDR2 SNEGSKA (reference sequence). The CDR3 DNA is TGCAGTGCTATAGGGGTAGCGGGGGGAAGCACAGATACGCAGTATTTT. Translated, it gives CSAIGVAGGSTDTQYF.

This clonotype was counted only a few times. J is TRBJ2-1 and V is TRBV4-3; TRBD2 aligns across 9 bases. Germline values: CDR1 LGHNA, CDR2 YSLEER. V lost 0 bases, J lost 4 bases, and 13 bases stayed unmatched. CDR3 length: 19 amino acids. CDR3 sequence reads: CASSQDSRVAGAVYNEQFF. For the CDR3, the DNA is TGCGCCAGCAGCCAAGATTCAAGGGTAGCGGGGGCGGTGTACAATGAGCAGTTCTTC.

The CDR3 DNA reads TGTGCCAGCAGTTACTCTAAGGCTAGCGGAAGCACAGATACGCAGTATTTT. Translation gives CASSYSKASGSTDTQYF. The chain joins TRBV6-2 or TRBV6-3 to TRBJ2-3; 7 nucleotides align to TRBD2. With V trimmed by 0 bases and J by 0 bases, 6 bases remained unmatched. The CDR3 is 17 amino acids. The germline V gene has CDR1 MNHEY and CDR2 SVGEGT.

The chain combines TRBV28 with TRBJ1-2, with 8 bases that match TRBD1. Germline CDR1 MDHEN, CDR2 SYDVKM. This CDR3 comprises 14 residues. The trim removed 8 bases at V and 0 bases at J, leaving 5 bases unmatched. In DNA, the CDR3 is TGTGCCAGCGGACAGGGCGATACTAACTATGGCTACACCTTC. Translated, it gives CASGQGDTNYGYTF.

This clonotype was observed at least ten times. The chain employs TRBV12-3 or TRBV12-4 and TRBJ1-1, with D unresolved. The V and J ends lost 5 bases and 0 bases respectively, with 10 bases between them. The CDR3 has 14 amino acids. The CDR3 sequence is CASSTGRLNTEAFF. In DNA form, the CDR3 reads TGTGCCAGCAGTACTGGACGGTTGAACACTGAAGCTTTCTTT.

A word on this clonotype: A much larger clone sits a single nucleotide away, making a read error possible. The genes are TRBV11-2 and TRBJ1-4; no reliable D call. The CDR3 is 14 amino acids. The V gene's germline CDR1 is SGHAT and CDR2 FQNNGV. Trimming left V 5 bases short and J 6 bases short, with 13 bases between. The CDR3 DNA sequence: TGTGCCAGCAGCACTACTGACTCGGATGAAAAACTGTTTTTT. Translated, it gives CASSTTDSDEKLFF.